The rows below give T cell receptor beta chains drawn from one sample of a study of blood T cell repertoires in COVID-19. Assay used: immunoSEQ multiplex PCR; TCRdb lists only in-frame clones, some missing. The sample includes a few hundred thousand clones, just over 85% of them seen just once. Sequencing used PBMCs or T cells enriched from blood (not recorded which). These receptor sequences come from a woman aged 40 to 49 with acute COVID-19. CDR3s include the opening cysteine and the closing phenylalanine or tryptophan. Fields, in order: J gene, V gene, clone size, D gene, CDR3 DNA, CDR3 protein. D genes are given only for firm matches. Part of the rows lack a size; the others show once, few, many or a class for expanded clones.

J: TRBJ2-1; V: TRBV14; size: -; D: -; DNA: TGTGCCAGCAGCCAAGGATCGAGCTCCTACAATGAGCAGTTCTTC; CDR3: CASSQGSSSYNEQFF
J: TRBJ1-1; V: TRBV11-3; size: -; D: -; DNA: TGTGCCAGCAGCCCAACTCGGAGCACTGAAGCTTTCTTT; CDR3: CASSPTRSTEAFF
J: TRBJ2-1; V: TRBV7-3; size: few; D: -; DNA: TGTGCCAGCAGTTCATCGGAGCGGAATGAGCAGTTCTTC; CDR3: CASSSSERNEQFF
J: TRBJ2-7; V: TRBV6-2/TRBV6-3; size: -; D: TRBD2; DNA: TGTGCCAGCAGCCCCTGGCGGCTAGCGGGAAGATCCTACGAGCAGTACTTC; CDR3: CASSPWRLAGRSYEQYF
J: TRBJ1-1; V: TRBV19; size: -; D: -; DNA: TGTGCCAGCCTTTCAACAGGGCTTAACGGTGAAGCTTTCTTT; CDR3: CASLSTGLNGEAFF
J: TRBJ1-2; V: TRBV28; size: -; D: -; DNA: TGTGCCAGCTACTCGATCTATGGCTACACCTTC; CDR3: CASYSIYGYTF
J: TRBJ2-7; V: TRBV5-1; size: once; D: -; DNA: TGCGCCAGCAGCCAGAGCACCCGACAGGCCGGCTACGAGCAGTACTTC; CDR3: CASSQSTRQAGYEQYF
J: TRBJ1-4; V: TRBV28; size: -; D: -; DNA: TGTGCCAGCAGTTTGGGCCCAGGGCGCCTGTTTTTT; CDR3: CASSLGPGRLFF
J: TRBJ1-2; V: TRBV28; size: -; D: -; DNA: TGTGCCAGCTCCTGGGCTCTTGGGGGGGGCTATGGCTACACCTTC; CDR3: CASSWALGGGYGYTF
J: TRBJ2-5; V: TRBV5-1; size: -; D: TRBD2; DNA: TGCGCCAGCAGCCTAACTAGCGGCCAAGAGACCCAGTACTTC; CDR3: CASSLTSGQETQYF
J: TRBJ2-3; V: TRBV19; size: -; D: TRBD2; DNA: TGTGCCAGTAGTCATTGGACTAGCGGGAGGGAGTTAGATACGCAGTATTTT; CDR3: CASSHWTSGRELDTQYF
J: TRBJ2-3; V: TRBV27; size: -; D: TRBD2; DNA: TGTGCCAGCAGGACTAGCGGGATTGCAGATACGCAGTATTTT; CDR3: CASRTSGIADTQYF
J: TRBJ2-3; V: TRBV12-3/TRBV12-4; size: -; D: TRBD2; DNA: TGTGCCAGCGGCCTAGCGGAGGTGCAGTATTTT; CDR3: CASGLAEVQYF
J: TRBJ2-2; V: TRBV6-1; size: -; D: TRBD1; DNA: TGTGCCAGCAGTGCCCTCAGGGGGCAGGACACCGGGGAGCTGTTTTTT; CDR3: CASSALRGQDTGELFF
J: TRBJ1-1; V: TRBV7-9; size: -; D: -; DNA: TGTGCCAGCAGCGTAGAGACTGGTGAAGCTTTCTTT; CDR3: CASSVETGEAFF
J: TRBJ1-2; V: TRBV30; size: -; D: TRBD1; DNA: TGTGCCTGGGAAGACAGGGGTAAAGGAGGCTACACCTTC; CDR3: CAWEDRGKGGYTF
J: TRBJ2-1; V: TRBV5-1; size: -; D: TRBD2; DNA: TGCGCCAGCAGCGGACTAGCGGATTACAATGAGCAGTTCTTC; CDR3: CASSGLADYNEQFF
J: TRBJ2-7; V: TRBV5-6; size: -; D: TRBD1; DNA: TGTGCCAGCAGCCTCGGGACAGGGGACCACGAGCAGTACTTC; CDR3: CASSLGTGDHEQYF
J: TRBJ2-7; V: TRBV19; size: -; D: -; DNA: TGTGCCAGTAGTACCTACAGCGAGCAGTACTTC; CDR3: CASSTYSEQYF
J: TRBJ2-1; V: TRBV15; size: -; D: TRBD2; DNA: TGTGCCACCAGCAGAGAAGTAGCGGGAGCCATCAATGAGCAGTTCTTC; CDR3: CATSREVAGAINEQFF
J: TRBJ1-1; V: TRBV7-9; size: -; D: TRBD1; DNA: TGTGCCAGCAGCCTCCGGGACAGTGACACTGAAGCTTTCTTT; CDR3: CASSLRDSDTEAFF
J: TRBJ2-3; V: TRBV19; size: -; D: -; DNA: TGTGCCAGTAGCCTCCGCCGGCTAGGGGGCACAGATACGCAGTATTTT; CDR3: CASSLRRLGGTDTQYF
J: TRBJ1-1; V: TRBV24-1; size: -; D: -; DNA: TGTGCCACCAGCAGGGGTCCTGAAGCTTTCTTT; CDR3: CATSRGPEAFF
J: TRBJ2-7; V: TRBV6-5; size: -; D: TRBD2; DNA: TGTGCCAGCCGTCCGGGACTATCGAACTACGAGCAGTACTTC; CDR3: CASRPGLSNYEQYF
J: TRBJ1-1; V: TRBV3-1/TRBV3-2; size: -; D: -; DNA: TGTGCCAGCAGCCCTTCACCCTCGGGGGGCACTGAAGCTTTCTTT; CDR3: CASSPSPSGGTEAFF
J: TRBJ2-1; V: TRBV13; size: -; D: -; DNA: TGTGCCAGCAACCCCCGGCGGAGGTACGATGAGCAGTTCTTC; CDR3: CASNPRRRYDEQFF
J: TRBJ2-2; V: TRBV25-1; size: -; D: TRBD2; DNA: TGTGCCAGCAGTGCCTGGGGGAGGGCGGGCACCGGGGAGCTGTTTTTT; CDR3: CASSAWGRAGTGELFF
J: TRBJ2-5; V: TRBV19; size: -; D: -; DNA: TGTGCCAGTAGAGAGGGTCAAGAGACCCAGTACTTC; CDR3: CASREGQETQYF
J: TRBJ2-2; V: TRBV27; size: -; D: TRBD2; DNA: TGTGCCAGCAGTTCCCTAGCGGGGCTGAACACCGGGGAGCTGTTTTTT; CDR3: CASSSLAGLNTGELFF
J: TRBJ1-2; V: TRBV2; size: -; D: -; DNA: TGTGCCAGCAGAGCCTTGGGGGCGGAGGGCTACACCTTC; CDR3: CASRALGAEGYTF
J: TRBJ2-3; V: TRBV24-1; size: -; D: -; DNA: TGTGCCACCAGTGAGAGCGGGTTGACGACAGATACGCAGTATTTT; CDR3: CATSESGLTTDTQYF
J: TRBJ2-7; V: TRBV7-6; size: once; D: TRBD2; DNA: TGTGCCAGCAGCCATGGGACTAGCGGAAACTACGAGCAGTACTTC; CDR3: CASSHGTSGNYEQYF
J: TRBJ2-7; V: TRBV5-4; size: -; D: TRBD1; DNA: TGTGCCAGCAGCTGGGGACAGGGGGCCTACGAGCAGTACTTC; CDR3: CASSWGQGAYEQYF
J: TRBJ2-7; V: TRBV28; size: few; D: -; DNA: TGTGCCAGCAGTTTGGGGGCTAGCGGTACCTACGAGCAGTACTTC; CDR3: CASSLGASGTYEQYF
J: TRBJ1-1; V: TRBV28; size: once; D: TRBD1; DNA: TGTGCCAGCAGCGGCTCCGGGACAGGGGACACTGAAGCTTTCTTT; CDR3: CASSGSGTGDTEAFF
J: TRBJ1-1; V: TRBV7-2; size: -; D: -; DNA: TGTGCCAGCAGCTTAGTACAGGGAAGCGCTTTCTTT; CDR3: CASSLVQGSAFF
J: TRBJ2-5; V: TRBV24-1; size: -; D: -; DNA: TGTGCCACCAGTGATTTCGGGCGGGGACGGGAGACCCAGTACTTC; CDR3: CATSDFGRGRETQYF
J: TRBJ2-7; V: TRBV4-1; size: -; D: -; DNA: TGCGCCAGCAGCCAAGAATCTGGAGGAAGCTCCTACGAGCAGTACTTC; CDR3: CASSQESGGSSYEQYF
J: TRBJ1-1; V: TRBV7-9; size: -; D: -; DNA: TGTGCCAGCAGCTTAGGACAGGTAAACACTGAAGCTTTCTTT; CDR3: CASSLGQVNTEAFF
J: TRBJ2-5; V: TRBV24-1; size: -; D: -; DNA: TGTGCCACCAGTGATCCTACCCTAGGGCGGGGTTCAGAGACCCAGTACTTC; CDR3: CATSDPTLGRGSETQYF